These 26 T cell receptor beta chains share one sample of origin, sequenced in a study of CD8+ T cells in alopecia areata. Extraction and reverse transcription of RNA yielded cDNA as the sequencing template. Clones were read by immunoSEQ multiplex PCR, and TCRdb kept only the in-frame ones, dropping some. The specimen has 200,000 to 300,000 clones, none found just once. Combined cutaneous lymph node cells underwent sorting by CD4, CD8alpha, NKG2D, NKG2ACE and additional markers. Sequencing input: CD4+ T cells sorted from a lymph node. The receptors were gathered from a C3H/HeJ mouse with alopecia areata. Strain haplotype (MHC): H2-k.

This clone was seen a handful of times. The genes are named according to mouse. The CDR3 end falls 4 residues outside the read, so it is completed with the germline J gene. Additional DNA sequences in this sample encode the identical CDR3. This sequence joins TRBV13-3 and TRBJ2-2; the D gene is possibly TRBD2 (6 bases). CDR3 length equals 14 residues. CDR1 is NNHDY, CDR2 SYVADS, per germline. V was clipped by 6 bases and J by 0 bases, with 9 bases between them. This chain's CDR3 is CASTRTANTGQLYF. The sequenced part of the CDR3 DNA is TGTGCCAGCACCAGGACTGCAAACACCGGG.

There are a few counts of this clone. Germline and genes: mouse. The read comes to an end 4 residues before the CDR3 does, leaving the germline J gene to fill in the end. This chain uses TRBV19 with TRBJ2-1; unclear D gene. The germline V gene encodes CDR1 FNHDT and CDR2 SITEND (reference sequence). Trimming removed 3 bases at V and 2 bases at J, with 6 bases between. The CDR3 has 13 amino acids. This CDR3 is CASSKQYYAEQFF. CDR3 DNA (partial): TGTGCCAGCAGTAAGCAGTACTATGCT. The full variable domain, its missing parts supplied by reference TRBV19 and TRBJ2-1, is GGIITQTPKFLIGQEGQKLTLKCQQNFNHDTMYWYRQDSGKGLRLIYYSITENDLQKGDLSEGYDASREKKSSFSLTVTSAQKNEMAVFLCASSKQYYAEQFFGPGTRLTVL.

Comment on this clone: Any gene name here is a mouse gene name. The read finishes 4 residues shy of the CDR3 end, and the germline J gene is used to complete it. This rearrangement joins TRBV19 to TRBJ2-5; TRBD2 matches 11 bases. CDR1 FNHDT and CDR2 SITEND come from the germline V gene (reference sequence). Trimming cost V 2 bases and J 3 bases; bases outside gene matches: 5. The CDR3 loop spans 16 amino acids. The sequenced part of the CDR3 DNA is TGTGCCAGCAGTATCACCCGGGACTGGGGGCAAGAC. The encoded protein is CASSITRDWGQD. The whole CDR3 reads CASSITRDWGQDTQYF.

Of note for this clone: Mouse gene names apply. The same CDR3 also results from other DNA sequences found in this sample. The CDR3 is CASTGTGGYEQYF. The sequenced CDR3 bases are TGTGCCAGCACAGGGACTGGGGGGTAT. The V call is TRBV19, the J call TRBJ2-7, with 12 bases fitting TRBD2. The CDR3 end falls 4 residues outside the read, so it is completed with the germline J gene. CDR1 FNHDT and CDR2 SITEND come from the germline V gene (reference sequence). The CDR3 spans 13 residues.

This clone was recorded a few times. This may be a read error: a much more frequent sequence differs by one nucleotide. Gene names refer to mouse genes. The read ends 4 residues shy of where the CDR3 ends; the end is completed using the germline J gene. The sample holds other DNA sequences that translate to the same CDR3. The gene calls are TRBV1 and TRBJ2-1; the D gene is possibly TRBD1 (6 bases). Germline lookup yields CDR1 NSQYPW and CDR2 LRSPGD (reference sequence). The CDR3 sequence is 15 residues long. The V gene lost 0 bases and the J gene lost 1 base, with 7 bases spanning the gap. The covered CDR3 bases are TGCACCTGCAGTGCAGAAACAGGGAACTATGCT. This gives the protein CTCSAETGNYA. The CDR3 reads in full as CTCSAETGNYAEQFF.

Comments on this clone: Mouse gene names and germline throughout. The read ends 4 residues before the CDR3 terminus; that terminus is restored from the germline J gene. This chain connects TRBV1 to TRBJ1-1; 9 bases fit TRBD1. CDR1 and CDR2 (germline): NSQYPW, LRSPGD (reference sequence). CDR3 length: 13 amino acids. CDR3 bases read: TGCACCTGCAGTGCTAACAGGGGGCGA. It yields the protein CTCSANRGR. The CDR3 as a whole reads CTCSANRGREVFF.

This clone appeared many times. Gene names denote mouse genes. Read sequence stops 4 residues before the CDR3 end, and the germline J gene provides the missing end. The J gene is TRBJ2-2, the V gene TRBV17, with TRBD1 identical over 7 bases. This CDR3 comprises 14 residues. Per the germline V gene, CDR1 is MNHDT and CDR2 is YYDKIL. Trimming at V came to 4 bases and at J to 4 bases, leaving 3 bases not matched to a gene. The sequenced CDR3 bases are TGTGCTAGCAGTATACAGGGGATCACCGGG. Translated: CASSIQGITG. The entire CDR3 protein reads CASSIQGITGQLYF. Drawing the rest from reference TRBV17 and TRBJ2-2, the complete variable domain is DTTVKQNPRYKLARVGKPVNLICSQTMNHDTMYWYQKKPNQAPKLLLFYYDKILNREADTFEKFQSSRPNNSFCSLYIGSAGLEYSAMYLCASSIQGITGQLYFGEGSKLTVL.

This clone was detected only a few times. Gene names follow the mouse nomenclature. The CDR3 extends 4 residues past the end of the read, so its final part is completed from the germline J gene. This sequence joins TRBV5 and TRBJ1-2; 7 nucleotides agree with TRBD1. In germline, CDR1 is LGHNA, CDR2 YNLKQL (reference sequence). The CDR3 extends over 17 amino acids. The V gene end was trimmed by 0 bases and the J gene end by 0 bases; junction bases not matched to a gene: 7. CDR3 residues: CASSQDPRTGANSDYTF. The DNA read from the CDR3 is TGTGCCAGCAGCCAAGATCCTCGGACAGGCGCAAACTCC.

This clone was picked up a small number of times. Mouse gene names apply. The missing CDR3 end, 4 residues past where the read stops, is filled in from the germline J gene. The chain is built from TRBV19 and TRBJ1-2; the D gene is possibly TRBD1 (6 bases). Between the trimmed V and J ends, which lost 2 bases and 1 base, there was a span of 12 bases. The germline V gene encodes CDR1 FNHDT and CDR2 SITEND (reference sequence). The CDR3 runs 15 residues. The CDR3 DNA, read in part, is TGTGCCAGCAGTATTTTCGGGACAAAAAACTCC. Encoded protein: CASSIFGTKNS. In full, the CDR3 is CASSIFGTKNSDYTF.

As to this clone: Genes and germline are mouse. The CDR3 is cut off 4 residues early in the read; its end comes from the germline J gene. The chain has TRBV13-1 and TRBJ2-1; TRBD2 matches at 9 bases. This CDR3 is 16 amino acids long. The germline V gene encodes CDR1 NSHNY and CDR2 SYGAGN. Trimming removed 3 bases from V and 0 bases from J; junction bases left unmatched: 4. CDR3 DNA (partial): TGTGCCAGCAGTGGTGGGGGGGCCCTTAACTATGCT. It translates to CASSGGGALNYA. The full CDR3 is CASSGGGALNYAEQFF.

This clone was recorded a few times. Gene names and germline refer to mouse. The CDR3 end lies 3 residues beyond the end of the read and is filled in from the germline J gene. The chain recombines TRBV13-3 with TRBJ1-6, with TRBD1 matching 11 bases. TRBJ1-6 is labeled an ORF, and its function is uncertain. The CDR3 has 15 amino acids. Looked up from germline, CDR1 is NNHDY and CDR2 is SYVADS. V gave up 3 bases and J gave up 6 bases; unmatched junction bases: 2. The CDR3 bases that were read are TGTGCCAGCAGTGGGACAGGGGGCTTTAATTCGCCC. As protein: CASSGTGGFNSP. The whole CDR3 sequence reads CASSGTGGFNSPLYF.

This clone was counted between two and nine times. Gene names are mouse gene names. The read finishes 4 residues shy of the CDR3 end, and the germline J gene is used to complete it. The gene calls are TRBV1 and TRBJ2-1; the match to TRBD2 covers 9 bases. The germline V gene encodes CDR1 NSQYPW and CDR2 LRSPGD (reference sequence). The CDR3 covers 19 residues. Unmatched junction bases numbered 9, after V lost 0 bases and J lost 0 bases. The sequenced CDR3 bases are TGCACCTGCAGTGCAGAAACAGGCACTGGGGGGTCTAACTATGCT. It yields the protein CTCSAETGTGGSNYA. The CDR3 in full is CTCSAETGTGGSNYAEQFF.

This clone has more than one count but fewer than ten. Gene names are the mouse ones. The read finishes 4 residues shy of the CDR3 end, and the germline J gene is used to complete it. The chain carries TRBV13-2 and TRBJ2-7; D gene unclear. Germline lookup yields CDR1 NNHNN and CDR2 SYGAGS (reference sequence). The CDR3 loop spans 13 amino acids. The part of the CDR3 DNA that was read is TGTGCCAGCGGTGATGCACCCACATAT. Its translation is CASGDAPTY. The whole CDR3 region reads CASGDAPTYEQYF.

This clone was seen only a few times. Any gene name here is a mouse gene name. From the germline J gene comes the end of the CDR3, since the read stops 4 residues before it. The chain uses TRBV13-1 and TRBJ2-1; 9 bases map to TRBD1. The germline CDR1 and CDR2 sequences are NSHNY and SYGAGN. CDR3 size: 14 residues. The sequenced part of the CDR3 DNA is TGTGCCAGCAGTGATTACAGGGGGCGGGCT. Protein sequence: CASSDYRGRA. The full CDR3 protein reads CASSDYRGRAEQFF.

This clone was seen more than once but under ten times. The germline and genes are mouse ones. The read ends 4 residues shy of where the CDR3 ends; the end is completed using the germline J gene. V and J are TRBV13-1 and TRBJ1-1; D is ambiguous. The germline gives CDR1 NSHNY, CDR2 SYGAGN. The germline V and J ends were trimmed by 0 bases and 4 bases, with 4 bases remaining between them. The CDR3 is 12 amino acids. The part of the CDR3 DNA that was read is TGTGCCAGCAGTGATGCCATCACA. This gives the protein CASSDAIT. The CDR3 as a whole reads CASSDAITEVFF.

In regard to this clone: Mouse gene names and germline throughout. The CDR3 end falls 4 residues outside the read, so it is completed with the germline J gene. This chain joins TRBV13-2 and TRBJ2-5; TRBD2 matches at 7 bases. There are 14 residues in the CDR3. CDR1 is NNHNN, CDR2 SYGAGS, per germline (reference sequence). Trimming took 1 base from V and 2 from J; bases not matched to a gene: 1. The CDR3 reads CASGDLGVQDTQYF. The CDR3 bases that were read are TGTGCCAGCGGTGATCTGGGGGTCCAAGAC.

Regarding this clone: Each gene name is a mouse one. Coverage ceases 4 residues before the CDR3 finishes, and the germline J gene fills in the end. J is TRBJ1-1 and V is TRBV13-1; a weak D match, TRBD1 (6 bases). This CDR3 comprises 12 residues. Germline CDR1 is NSHNY and CDR2 is SYGAGN. CDR3 sequence: CASSLQGTEVFF. The CDR3 DNA, read in part, is TGTGCCAGCAGCCTACAGGGAACA.

About this clone: Gene labels here are mouse ones. The missing CDR3 end, 4 residues past where the read stops, is filled in from the germline J gene. V gene TRBV31 combines with J gene TRBJ1-1; no firm D call. Germline loops: CDR1 GKSSPN, CDR2 SITVG. The CDR3 length is 13 residues. The covered CDR3 bases are TGTGCCTGGAGTCCCTGGGGAGCCTTA. Its protein is CAWSPWGAL. The entire CDR3 protein is CAWSPWGALEVFF.

Remarks on this clone: Here the gene names and germline are mouse. The read finishes 4 residues shy of the CDR3 end, and the germline J gene is used to complete it. Other DNA sequences from this sample encode an identical CDR3 as well. V is TRBV5 and J is TRBJ2-7; no reliable D call. V was trimmed by 0 bases and J by 3 bases, leaving 6 bases between them. The CDR3 runs 13 residues. Per germline, CDR1 LGHNA and CDR2 YNLKQL (reference sequence). CDR3 protein: CASSQENSYEQYF. CDR3 bases read: TGTGCCAGCAGCCAAGAAAACAGCTAT.

This clone occurred a few times. Gene and germline names: mouse. Read sequence stops 4 residues before the CDR3 end, and the germline J gene provides the missing end. The chain is built from TRBV29 and TRBJ1-1; D ambiguous. CDR3 length equals 14 residues. Germline V lookup: CDR1 MSHET, CDR2 SYDVDS. Deletions cut 0 bases from V and 4 bases from J, with 9 bases between. The sequenced CDR3 bases are TGTGCTAGCAGTTTATCTGGGTTGGGCACA. Protein: CASSLSGLGT. The full-length CDR3 reads as CASSLSGLGTEVFF. The full variable domain, its missing parts supplied by reference TRBV29 and TRBJ1-1, is DMKVTQMPRYLIKRMGENVLLECGQDMSHETMYWYRQDPGLGLQLIYISYDVDSNSEGDIPKGYRVSRKKREHFSLILDSAKTNQTSVYFCASSLSGLGTEVFFGKGTRLTVV.

Concerning this clone itself: Genes here carry mouse names. The sequenced fragment ends 4 residues before the CDR3 boundary, so the rest is inferred from the germline J gene. The chain combines TRBV5 with TRBJ2-3, with D possibly TRBD1 on 6 matching bases. Trimming removed 6 bases at V and 1 base at J, with 11 bases between. CDR1 is LGHNA, CDR2 YNLKQL, per germline (reference sequence). This CDR3 is built from 14 residues. The CDR3 sequence: CASSQGWGAETLYF. The sequenced CDR3 bases are TGTGCCAGCAGTCAGGGGTGGGGTGCAGAA.

On this clone itself: Gene names and germline match the mouse. Read sequence stops 4 residues before the CDR3 end, and the germline J gene provides the missing end. J is TRBJ2-5 and V is TRBV13-2, with 8 bases matching TRBD2. V was pared by 4 bases and J by 0 bases, with 7 bases of the junction left unmatched. Germline V gene sequence: CDR1 NNHNN, CDR2 SYGAGS (reference sequence). This CDR3 contains 16 residues. The CDR3 loop reads CASGPTGGFNQDTQYF. The CDR3 DNA, read in part, is TGTGCCAGCGGTCCCACTGGGGGATTTAACCAAGAC.

This clone was observed a few times. Mouse names are used for the genes. The read stops 4 residues short of the end of the CDR3; the missing end is completed from the germline J gene. The chain recombines TRBV5 with TRBJ2-2, with TRBD1 as a possible D gene (6 bases). V dropped 2 bases and J dropped 5 bases, with 9 bases sitting between them. The CDR3 extends over 14 amino acids. Germline V gene sequence: CDR1 LGHNA, CDR2 YNLKQL (reference sequence). The covered CDR3 bases are TGTGCCAGCAGCCAACGGGACAAAACCGGG. This translates into CASSQRDKTG. The full CDR3 protein reads CASSQRDKTGQLYF.

Points on this clone: These gene names are mouse names. The CDR3 here is CASSPDWGLETLYF. The covered CDR3 bases are TGTGCCAGCAGTCCCGACTGGGGGCTAGAA. The genes are TRBV13-3 and TRBJ2-3, with 9 bases that match TRBD2. Coverage ceases 4 residues before the CDR3 finishes, and the germline J gene fills in the end. The CDR3 extends over 14 amino acids. CDR1 is NNHDY and CDR2 is SYVADS in the germline V gene.

Of note for this clone: Since a much larger clone is just one base distant, this may be a read error. Gene names denote mouse genes. From the germline J gene comes the end of the CDR3, since the read stops 4 residues before it. V is TRBV13-3 and J is TRBJ1-2, with D possibly TRBD1 on 5 matching bases. The CDR3 is 13 residues long. Per germline, CDR1 NNHDY and CDR2 SYVADS. V was trimmed by 3 bases and J by 1 base, leaving 7 bases between them. The sequenced CDR3 bases are TGTGCCAGCAGTGGGACATTAAACTCC. Its translation: CASSGTLNS. The whole CDR3 is CASSGTLNSDYTF.

This clone was detected a few times. Genes here carry mouse names. The CDR3 end is not reached by the read, which stops 4 residues before it; the germline J gene fills it in. The chain links TRBV19 to TRBJ2-7, with TRBD2 matching over 12 bases. The CDR3 extends over 15 amino acids. V shed 5 bases and J 3 bases; nucleotides not matched to a gene: 6. Germline V gives CDR1 FNHDT, CDR2 SITEND (reference sequence). CDR3 DNA (partial): TGTGCCAGCAGGCCCGGGACTGGGGGGATCTAT. Its translation: CASRPGTGGIY. In full, the CDR3 is CASRPGTGGIYEQYF.